This T cell receptor beta chain was sequenced in a study of T cells in localized non-small cell lung cancer. Overall study findings and caveats: Out of the top 100 tumor clones, a median approximately 61 were seen in adjacent lung. Longer overall survival was seen with higher T cell density measured in blood. Maximal T cell clonality occurred in uninvolved adjacent lung, with tumor ranking below it. Analysis by sequencing included only one tumor region, so heterogeneity remains possible.

Data came from immunoSEQ multiplex PCR; TCRdb stores just in-frame clones and leaves some out. The table lists just under 30,000 clones, about 89% of them singletons. Germline V gives CDR1 LNHDA, CDR2 SQIVND (reference sequence). Trimming took 3 bases from V and 1 from J, leaving 10 bases between them. This CDR3 region has 15 residues. Comment on this clone: Antigen specificity is unknown.

This chain joins TRBV19 and TRBJ1-5; tentatively, D is TRBD1 (5 bases). Sequencing used peripheral blood, obtained before any cancer treatment. The sequence came from a woman aged 35 to 70 with stage I lung adenocarcinoma. CDR3 DNA sequence: TGTGCCAGTAGTATGGGGGACGCGAGCAATCAGCCCCAGCATTTT. Translated, it gives CASSMGDASNQPQHF.